This T cell receptor beta chain stems from a study of OX40 agonist ivuxolimab in advanced cancers. About the study as a whole: Ivuxolimab was an agonistic, fully human IgG2 monoclonal antibody directed against OX40 (CD134), a costimulatory receptor. Intravenous ivuxolimab was administered to patients every 2 weeks at six dose levels: 0.01, 0.1, 0.3, 1.5, 3 and 10 mg/kg. Among the 50 to 55 dose-escalation patients, approximately 20 had hepatocellular carcinoma, 15 or so melanoma, 9 renal cell carcinoma and 9 head and neck cancer. In the dose-escalation cohort, 82.7% of patients were male, and the mean age was approximately 55 years, with a range of roughly 23 to 85. Patients were allowed to have had prior anti-PD-1, anti-PD-L1 or anti-CTLA-4 therapy, and more than 30% of the dose-escalation patients had previously received checkpoint inhibitors. Three dose-escalation patients achieved partial responses, one with hepatocellular carcinoma and two with cutaneous melanoma. Peripheral TCRbeta sequencing was intended to test whether TCR sequence diversity was altered and clonal T-cell expansion was caused by ivuxolimab. The paper covers the monotherapy dose-escalation part of the phase I ivuxolimab trial, which included N ≈ 50 patients.

Genomic DNA was extracted from sorted cells for sequencing of the TCRbeta CDR3 region. The immunoSEQ Assay was used to sequence the TCRbeta CDR3 regions. What TCRdb holds here is the immuneACCESS table cut down to in-frame rearrangements. Part of the clones is not present; checked against another copy, under half of the missing clones reflect an unresolved V gene, and the others are unexplained. This sample comprises about 110,000 clones, approximately 90% of them detected only once. Around 0.61% of the sample is in the top ten clones. CDR1 and CDR2 are read off the germline V gene as LGHNA and YNFKEQ. Trimming accounts for 2 bases at V and 0 bases at J, while the number of junction bases matched to no gene is 5. The CDR3 covers 19 residues, taking in both the cysteine and the phenylalanine. Here the CDR3 DNA is all that survives: 57 bases in frame from base 1. General findings and caveats noted by the study authors: After ivuxolimab, expanded clones were on average more numerous among CD8+ T cells than among CD4+ T cells. Low levels of normalized T-cell clonal expansion were also seen in some patients who did not respond. Clonal expansion of both CD4+ and CD8+ blood T cells was observed from baseline to week 6 at doses 0.1 to 3.0 mg/kg. In the 0.1-3.0 mg/kg groups, partial responders had among the lowest normalized peripheral clonal expansion, particularly in CD8+ T cells. Which antigens the clonally expanded peripheral T cells were specific for was not determined.

Patients with autoimmune disease history or receiving systemic immunosuppression were excluded from the trial. Peripheral blood for TCR sequencing was collected from all dose cohorts at baseline, on cycle 4 day 1, and on cycle 7 day 1. Samples came from an open-label, multicenter, first-in-human phase I dose-escalation trial of ivuxolimab. Adults with locally advanced or metastatic head and neck squamous cell, hepatocellular, melanoma or renal cell carcinoma were enrolled in the trial. Before TCR sequencing, CD4+ and CD8+ T cells were separately sorted from peripheral blood. Comments on this clone: Its antigen is not yet known. There are no base qualities to consult, and no much larger clone falls within one base.

This chain joins TRBV4-2 to TRBJ2-2, with 14 bases in between that match TRBD2. The specimen comprised CD4+ or CD8+ T cells sorted from blood, sampled in a trial of the OX40 agonist ivuxolimab. This receptor was taken from an adult with an advanced solid tumor such as melanoma, head and neck, liver or kidney cancer. The nucleotides are TGTGCCAGCAGCCAACGGGGACTAGCGGGGGCCACGAACACCGGGGAGCTGTTTTTT. It specifies CASSQRGLAGATNTGELFF.